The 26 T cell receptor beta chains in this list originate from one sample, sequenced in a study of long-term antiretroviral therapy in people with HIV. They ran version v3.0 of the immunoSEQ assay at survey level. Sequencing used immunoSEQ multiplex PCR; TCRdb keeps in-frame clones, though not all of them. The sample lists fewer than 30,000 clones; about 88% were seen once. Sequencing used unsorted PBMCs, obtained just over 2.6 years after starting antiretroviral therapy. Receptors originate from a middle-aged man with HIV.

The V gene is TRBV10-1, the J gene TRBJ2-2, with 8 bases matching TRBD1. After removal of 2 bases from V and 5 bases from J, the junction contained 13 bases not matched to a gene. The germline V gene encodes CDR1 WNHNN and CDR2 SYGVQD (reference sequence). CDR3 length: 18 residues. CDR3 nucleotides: TGCGCCAGCAGTGAGCCCCGGGACAGGATCACTCAAACCGGGGAGCTGTTTTTT. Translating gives CASSEPRDRITQTGELFF.

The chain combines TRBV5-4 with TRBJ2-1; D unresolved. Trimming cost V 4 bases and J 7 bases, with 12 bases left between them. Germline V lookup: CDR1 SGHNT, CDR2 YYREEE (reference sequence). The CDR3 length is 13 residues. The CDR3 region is CASSKSLVNEQFF. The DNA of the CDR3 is TGTGCCAGCAGCAAGAGCCTAGTGAATGAGCAGTTCTTC.

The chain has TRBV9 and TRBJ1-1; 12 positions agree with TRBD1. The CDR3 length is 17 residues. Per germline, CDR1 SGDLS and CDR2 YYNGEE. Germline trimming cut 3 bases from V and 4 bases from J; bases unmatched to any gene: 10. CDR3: CASSGRDRGPRGTEAFF. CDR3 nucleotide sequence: TGTGCCAGCAGCGGCCGGGACAGGGGGCCTCGGGGCACTGAAGCTTTCTTT.

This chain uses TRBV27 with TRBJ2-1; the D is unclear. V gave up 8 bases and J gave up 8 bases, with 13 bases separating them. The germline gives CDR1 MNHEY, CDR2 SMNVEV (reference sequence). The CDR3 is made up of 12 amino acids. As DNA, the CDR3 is TGTGCCAGCGGTTCCTCCCTCTATGAGCAGTTCTTC. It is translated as CASGSSLYEQFF.

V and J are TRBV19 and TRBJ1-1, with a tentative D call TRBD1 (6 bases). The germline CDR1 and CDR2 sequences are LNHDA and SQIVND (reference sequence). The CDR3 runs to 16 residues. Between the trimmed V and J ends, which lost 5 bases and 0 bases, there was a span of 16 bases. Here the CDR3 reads CASSVGGNPMNTEAFF. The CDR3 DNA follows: TGTGCCAGTAGTGTCGGGGGCAATCCTATGAACACTGAAGCTTTCTTT.

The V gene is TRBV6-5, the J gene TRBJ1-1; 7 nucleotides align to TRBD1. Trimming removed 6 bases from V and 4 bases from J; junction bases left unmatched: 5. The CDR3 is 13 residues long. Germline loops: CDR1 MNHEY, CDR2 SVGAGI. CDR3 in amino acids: CASSTSGGTEAFF. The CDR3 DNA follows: TGTGCCAGCAGCACCTCAGGGGGCACTGAAGCTTTCTTT.

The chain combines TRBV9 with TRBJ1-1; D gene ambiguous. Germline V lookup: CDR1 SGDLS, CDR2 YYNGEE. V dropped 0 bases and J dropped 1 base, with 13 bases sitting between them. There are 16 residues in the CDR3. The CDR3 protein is CASSVDPGRRNTEAFF. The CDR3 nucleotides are TGTGCCAGCAGCGTAGACCCCGGCAGGAGGAACACTGAAGCTTTCTTT.

CDR3 amino acids: CASSIVSGQGNEQYF. The CDR3 DNA is TGTGCCAGTAGTATAGTCTCGGGACAGGGCAACGAGCAGTACTTC. The chain combines TRBV19 with TRBJ2-7, with 9 bases matching TRBD1. Germline V lookup: CDR1 LNHDA, CDR2 SQIVND (reference sequence). With V trimmed by 1 base and J by 5 bases, 6 bases remained unmatched. The CDR3 consists of 15 residues.

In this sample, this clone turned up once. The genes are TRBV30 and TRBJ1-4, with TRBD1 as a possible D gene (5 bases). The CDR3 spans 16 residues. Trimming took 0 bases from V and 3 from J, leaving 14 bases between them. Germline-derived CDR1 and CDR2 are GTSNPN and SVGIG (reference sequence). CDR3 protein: CAWSVGGGLANEKLFF. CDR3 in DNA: TGTGCCTGGAGTGTCGGCGGGGGGTTGGCTAATGAAAAACTGTTTTTT. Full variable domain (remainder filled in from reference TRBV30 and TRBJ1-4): SQTIHQWPATLVQPVGSPLSLECTVEGTSNPNLYWYRQAAGRGLQLLFYSVGIGQISSEVPQNLSASRPQDRQFILSSKKLLLSDSGFYLCAWSVGGGLANEKLFFGSGTQLSVL.

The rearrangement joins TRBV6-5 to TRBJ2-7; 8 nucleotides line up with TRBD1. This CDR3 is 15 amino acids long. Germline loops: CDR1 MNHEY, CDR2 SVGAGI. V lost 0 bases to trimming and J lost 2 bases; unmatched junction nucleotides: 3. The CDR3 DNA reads TGTGCCAGCAGTTACTCGGGGGACAGGACCTACGAGCAGTACTTC. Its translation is CASSYSGDRTYEQYF.

The CDR3 loop is CASSLSDSSEAFF. CDR3 DNA sequence: TGTGCCAGCAGTTTATCGGACAGCTCTGAAGCTTTCTTT. V gene TRBV27 combines with J gene TRBJ1-1; TRBD1 is a possible D gene (6 bases). Trimming cost V 0 bases and J 6 bases, with 8 bases left between them. The CDR3 consists of 13 residues. Germline CDR1 and CDR2: MNHEY and SMNVEV (reference sequence).

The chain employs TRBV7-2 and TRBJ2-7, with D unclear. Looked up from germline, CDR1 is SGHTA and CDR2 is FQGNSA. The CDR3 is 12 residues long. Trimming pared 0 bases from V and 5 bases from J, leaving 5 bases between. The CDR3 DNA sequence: TGTGCCAGCAGCTTAGCCCTCGACGAGCAGTACTTC. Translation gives CASSLALDEQYF.

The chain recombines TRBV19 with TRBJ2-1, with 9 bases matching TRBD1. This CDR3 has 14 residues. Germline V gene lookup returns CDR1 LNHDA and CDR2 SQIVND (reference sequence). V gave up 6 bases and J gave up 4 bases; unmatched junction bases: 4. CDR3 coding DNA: TGTGCCAGTAGGCGACAGGGGGTTTACAATGAGCAGTTCTTC. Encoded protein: CASRRQGVYNEQFF.

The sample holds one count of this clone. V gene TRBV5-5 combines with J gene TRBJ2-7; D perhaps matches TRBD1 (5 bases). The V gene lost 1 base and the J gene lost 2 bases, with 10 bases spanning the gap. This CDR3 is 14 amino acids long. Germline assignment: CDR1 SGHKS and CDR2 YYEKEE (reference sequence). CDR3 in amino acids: CASSLSQGPYEQYF. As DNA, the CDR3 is TGTGCCAGCAGCTTGTCTCAGGGCCCCTACGAGCAGTACTTC.

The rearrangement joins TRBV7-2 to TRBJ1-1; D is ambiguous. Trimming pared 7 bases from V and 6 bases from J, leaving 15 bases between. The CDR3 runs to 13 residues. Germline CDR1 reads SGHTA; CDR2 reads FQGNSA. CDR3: CASTLYGPSEAFF. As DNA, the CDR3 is TGTGCCAGCACCCTATATGGGCCGTCTGAAGCTTTCTTT.

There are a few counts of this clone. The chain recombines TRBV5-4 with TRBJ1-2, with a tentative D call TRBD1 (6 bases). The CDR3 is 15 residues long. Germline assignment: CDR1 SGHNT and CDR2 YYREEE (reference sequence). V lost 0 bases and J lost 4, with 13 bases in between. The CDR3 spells CASSLAQGMAYGYTF. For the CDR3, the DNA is TGTGCCAGCAGCTTGGCACAGGGAATGGCCTATGGCTACACCTTC.

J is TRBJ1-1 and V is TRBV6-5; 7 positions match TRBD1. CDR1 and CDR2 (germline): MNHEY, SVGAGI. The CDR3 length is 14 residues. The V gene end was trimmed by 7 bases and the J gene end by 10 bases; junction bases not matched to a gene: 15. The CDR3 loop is CASTTGAGNRGAFF. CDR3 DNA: TGTGCCAGCACCACGGGAGCGGGAAACAGGGGAGCTTTCTTT.

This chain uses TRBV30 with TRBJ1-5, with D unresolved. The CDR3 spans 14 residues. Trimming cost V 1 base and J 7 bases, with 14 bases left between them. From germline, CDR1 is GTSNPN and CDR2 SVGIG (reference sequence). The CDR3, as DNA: TGTGCCTGGAGTGGCGGTAATACGGGCCAGCCCCAGCATTTT. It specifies CAWSGGNTGQPQHF.

This CDR3 reads CASRNQYNQPQHF. The CDR3 DNA is TGTGCCAGCAGAAACCAATACAATCAGCCCCAGCATTTT. This chain connects TRBV28 to TRBJ1-5; D not certain. CDR1 and CDR2 from the germline V gene are MDHEN and SYDVKM. V was trimmed by 6 bases and J by 3 bases, leaving 9 bases between them. CDR3 size: 13 residues.

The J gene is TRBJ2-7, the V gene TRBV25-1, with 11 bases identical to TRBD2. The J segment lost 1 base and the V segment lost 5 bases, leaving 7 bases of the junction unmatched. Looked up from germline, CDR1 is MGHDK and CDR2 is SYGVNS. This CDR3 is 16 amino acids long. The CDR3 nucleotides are TGTGCCAGCAGTCGTCCCGGGACTAGCGGATCCTACGAGCAGTACTTC. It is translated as CASSRPGTSGSYEQYF.

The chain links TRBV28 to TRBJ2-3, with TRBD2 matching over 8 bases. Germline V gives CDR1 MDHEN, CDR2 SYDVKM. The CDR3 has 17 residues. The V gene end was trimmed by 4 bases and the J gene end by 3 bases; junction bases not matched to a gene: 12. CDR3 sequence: CASSYRSRREATDTQYF. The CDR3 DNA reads TGTGCCAGCAGTTATCGTTCGAGGCGGGAGGCAACAGATACGCAGTATTTT. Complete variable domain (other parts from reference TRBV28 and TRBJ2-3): DVKVTQSSRYLVKRTGEKVFLECVQDMDHENMFWYRQDPGLGLRLIYFSYDVKMKEKGDIPEGYSVSREKKERFSLILESASTNQTSMYLCASSYRSRREATDTQYFGPGTRLTVL.

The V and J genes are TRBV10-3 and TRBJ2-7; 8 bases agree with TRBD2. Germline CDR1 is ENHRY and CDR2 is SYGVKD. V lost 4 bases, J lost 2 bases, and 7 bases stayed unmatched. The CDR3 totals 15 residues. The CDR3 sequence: CAISVLAELPYEQYF. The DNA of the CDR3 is TGTGCCATCAGTGTACTAGCGGAGCTTCCCTACGAGCAGTACTTC.

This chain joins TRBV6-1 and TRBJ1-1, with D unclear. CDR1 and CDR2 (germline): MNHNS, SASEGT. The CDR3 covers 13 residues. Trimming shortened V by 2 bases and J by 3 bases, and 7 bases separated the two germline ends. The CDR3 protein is CASSEMEDTEAFF. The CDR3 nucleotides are TGTGCCAGCAGTGAAATGGAGGACACTGAAGCTTTCTTT.

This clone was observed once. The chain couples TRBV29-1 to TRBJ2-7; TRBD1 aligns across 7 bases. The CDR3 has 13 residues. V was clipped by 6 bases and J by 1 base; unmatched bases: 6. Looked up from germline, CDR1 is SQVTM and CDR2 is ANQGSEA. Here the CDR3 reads CSVPRQGSYEQYF. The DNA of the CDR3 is TGCAGCGTCCCCAGACAGGGATCCTACGAGCAGTACTTC.

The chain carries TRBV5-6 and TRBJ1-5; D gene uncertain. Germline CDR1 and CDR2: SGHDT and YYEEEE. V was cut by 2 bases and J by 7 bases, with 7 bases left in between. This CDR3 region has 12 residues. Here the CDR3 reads CASSFRGQPQHF. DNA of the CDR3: TGTGCCAGCAGCTTCAGAGGACAGCCCCAGCATTTT.

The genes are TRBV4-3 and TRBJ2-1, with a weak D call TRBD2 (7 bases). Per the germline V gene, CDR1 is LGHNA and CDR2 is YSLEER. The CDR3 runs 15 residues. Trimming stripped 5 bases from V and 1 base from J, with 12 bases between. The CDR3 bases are TGCGCCAGCAGCGGGGGGGGCGAGTCCTACAATGAGCAGTTCTTC. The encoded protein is CASSGGGESYNEQFF.